The text below deals with one TCR beta chain. The antigen is unknown. The CDR3 is made up of 14 amino acids. Germline V gene data show CDR1 as SGDLS and CDR2 as YYNGEE. The ends lost 3 bases at V and 9 bases at J; junction bases unmatched: 2. Produced via immunoSEQ multiplex PCR; TCRdb's table is partial and in-frame only. The sample consists of 60,000 to 70,000 clones, over 75% of them appearing once. The data belong to a study of OX40 agonist ivuxolimab in advanced cancers. Study conclusions and caveats: A proportion of nonresponders additionally exhibited low normalized T-cell clonal expansion.

The sequenced sample was CD4+ or CD8+ T cells sorted from blood, obtained in a trial of the OX40 agonist ivuxolimab. The chain joins TRBV9 to TRBJ2-1; the match to TRBD2 covers 14 bases. This sequence originates from an adult with an advanced solid tumor such as melanoma, head and neck, liver or kidney cancer. CDR3 residues: CASSEGLAGGEQFF. CDR3 nucleotide sequence: TGTGCCAGCAGCGAAGGACTAGCGGGAGGTGAGCAGTTCTTC.